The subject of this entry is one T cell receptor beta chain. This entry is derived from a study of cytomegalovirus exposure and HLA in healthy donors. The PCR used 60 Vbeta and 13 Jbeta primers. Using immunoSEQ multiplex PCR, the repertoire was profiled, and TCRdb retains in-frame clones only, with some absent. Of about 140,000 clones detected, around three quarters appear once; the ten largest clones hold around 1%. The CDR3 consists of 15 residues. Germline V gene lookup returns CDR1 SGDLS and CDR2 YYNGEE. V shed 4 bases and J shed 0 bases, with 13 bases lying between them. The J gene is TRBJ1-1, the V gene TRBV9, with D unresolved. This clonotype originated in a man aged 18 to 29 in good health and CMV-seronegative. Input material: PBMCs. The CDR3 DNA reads TGTGCCAGCAGCTCATTCTACGGGGTGAACACTGAAGCTTTCTTT. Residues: CASSSFYGVNTEAFF.